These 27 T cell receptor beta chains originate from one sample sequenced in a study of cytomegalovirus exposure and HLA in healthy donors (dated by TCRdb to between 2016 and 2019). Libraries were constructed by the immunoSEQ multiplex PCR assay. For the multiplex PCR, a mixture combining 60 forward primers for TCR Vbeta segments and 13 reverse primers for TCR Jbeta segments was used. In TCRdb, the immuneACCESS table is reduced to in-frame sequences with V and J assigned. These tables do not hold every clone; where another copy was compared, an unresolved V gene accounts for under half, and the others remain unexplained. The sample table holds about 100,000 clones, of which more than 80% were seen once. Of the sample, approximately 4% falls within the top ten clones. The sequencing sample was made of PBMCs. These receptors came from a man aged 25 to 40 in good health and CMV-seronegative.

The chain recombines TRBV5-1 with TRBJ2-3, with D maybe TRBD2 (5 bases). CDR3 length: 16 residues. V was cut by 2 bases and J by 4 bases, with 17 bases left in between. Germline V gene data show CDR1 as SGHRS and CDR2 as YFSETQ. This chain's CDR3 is CASSFTERGDADTQYF. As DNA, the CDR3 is TGCGCCAGCAGCTTCACGGAACGGGGTGATGCAGATACGCAGTATTTT.

CDR3: CAWRPTWALDEQFF. The CDR3 DNA sequence: TGTGCCTGGAGACCGACCTGGGCACTAGATGAGCAGTTCTTC. The gene calls are TRBV30 and TRBJ2-1, with D possibly being TRBD2 (5 bases). The V gene lost 3 bases and the J gene lost 8 bases, with 17 bases spanning the gap. The CDR3 covers 14 residues. Germline assignment: CDR1 GTSNPN and CDR2 SVGIG (reference sequence).

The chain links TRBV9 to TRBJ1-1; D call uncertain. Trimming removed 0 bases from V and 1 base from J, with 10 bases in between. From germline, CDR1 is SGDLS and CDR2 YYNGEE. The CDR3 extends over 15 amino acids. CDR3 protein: CASSVAVSGNTEAFF. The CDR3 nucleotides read TGTGCCAGCAGCGTAGCGGTGAGCGGGAACACTGAAGCTTTCTTT.

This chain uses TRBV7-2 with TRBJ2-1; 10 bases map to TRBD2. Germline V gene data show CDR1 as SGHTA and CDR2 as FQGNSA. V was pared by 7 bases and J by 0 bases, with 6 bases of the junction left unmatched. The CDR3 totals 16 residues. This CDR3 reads CASTRSGGYSYNEQFF. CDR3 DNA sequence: TGTGCCAGCACCCGTAGCGGGGGGTACTCCTACAATGAGCAGTTCTTC.

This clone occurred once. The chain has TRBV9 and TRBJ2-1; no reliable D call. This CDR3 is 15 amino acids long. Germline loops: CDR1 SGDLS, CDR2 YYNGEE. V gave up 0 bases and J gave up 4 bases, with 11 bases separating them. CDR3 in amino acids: CASSVDGLPYNEQFF. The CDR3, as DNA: TGTGCCAGCAGCGTAGATGGCCTCCCTTACAATGAGCAGTTCTTC. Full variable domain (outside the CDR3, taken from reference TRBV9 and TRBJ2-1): DSGVTQTPKHLITATGQRVTLRCSPRSGDLSVYWYQQSLDQGLQFLIQYYNGEERAKGNILERFSAQQFPDLHSELNLSSLELGDSALYFCASSVDGLPYNEQFFGPGTRLTVL.

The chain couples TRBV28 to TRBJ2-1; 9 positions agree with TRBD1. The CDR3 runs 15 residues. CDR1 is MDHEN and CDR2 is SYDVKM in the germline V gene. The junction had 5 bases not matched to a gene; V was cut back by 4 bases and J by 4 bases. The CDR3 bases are TGTGCCAGCAGTTCCCGGGACAGGGAGTACAATGAGCAGTTCTTC. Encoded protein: CASSSRDREYNEQFF.

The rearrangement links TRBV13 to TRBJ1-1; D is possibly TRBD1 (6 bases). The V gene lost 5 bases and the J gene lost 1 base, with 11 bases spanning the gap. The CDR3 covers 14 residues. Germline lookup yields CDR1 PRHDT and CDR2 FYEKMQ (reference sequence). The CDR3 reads CASSPRTANTEAFF. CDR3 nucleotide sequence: TGTGCCAGCAGCCCCCGGACAGCGAACACTGAAGCTTTCTTT.

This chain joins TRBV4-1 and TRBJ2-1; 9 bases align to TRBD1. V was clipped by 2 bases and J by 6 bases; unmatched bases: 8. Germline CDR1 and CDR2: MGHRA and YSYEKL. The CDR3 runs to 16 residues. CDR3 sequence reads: CASSQNSGTGRNEQFF. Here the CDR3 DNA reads TGCGCCAGCAGCCAAAACTCCGGGACAGGGCGCAATGAGCAGTTCTTC.

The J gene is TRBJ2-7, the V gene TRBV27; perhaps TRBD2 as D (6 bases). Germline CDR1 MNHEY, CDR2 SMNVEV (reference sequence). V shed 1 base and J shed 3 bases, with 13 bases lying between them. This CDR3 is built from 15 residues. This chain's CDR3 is CASSLYRGGVYEQYF. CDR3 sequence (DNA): TGTGCCAGCAGTTTATATCGGGGCGGGGTCTACGAGCAGTACTTC.

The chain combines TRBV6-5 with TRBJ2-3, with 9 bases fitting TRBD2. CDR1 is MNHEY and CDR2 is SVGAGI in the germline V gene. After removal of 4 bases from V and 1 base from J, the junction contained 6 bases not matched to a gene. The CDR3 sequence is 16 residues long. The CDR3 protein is CASSSPGGGGTDTQYF. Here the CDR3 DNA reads TGTGCCAGCAGTTCCCCGGGCGGGGGGGGCACAGATACGCAGTATTTT.

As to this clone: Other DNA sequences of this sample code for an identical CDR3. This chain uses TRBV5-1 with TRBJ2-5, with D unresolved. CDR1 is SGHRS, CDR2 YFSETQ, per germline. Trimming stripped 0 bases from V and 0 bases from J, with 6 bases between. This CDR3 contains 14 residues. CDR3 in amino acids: CASSLGDYQETQYF. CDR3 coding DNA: TGCGCCAGCAGCTTGGGAGATTACCAAGAGACCCAGTACTTC. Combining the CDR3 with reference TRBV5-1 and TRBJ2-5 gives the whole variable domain KAGVTQTPRYLIKTRGQQVTLSCSPISGHRSVSWYQQTPGQGLQFLFEYFSETQRNKGNFPGRFSGRQFSNSRSEMNVSTLELGDSALYLCASSLGDYQETQYFGPGTRLLVL.

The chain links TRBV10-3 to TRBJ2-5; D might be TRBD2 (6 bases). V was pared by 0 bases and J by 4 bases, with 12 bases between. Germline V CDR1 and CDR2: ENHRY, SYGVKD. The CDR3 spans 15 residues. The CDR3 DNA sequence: TGTGCCATCAGTGAGTCCGGGGGTTACGGAGAGACCCAGTACTTC. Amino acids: CAISESGGYGETQYF.

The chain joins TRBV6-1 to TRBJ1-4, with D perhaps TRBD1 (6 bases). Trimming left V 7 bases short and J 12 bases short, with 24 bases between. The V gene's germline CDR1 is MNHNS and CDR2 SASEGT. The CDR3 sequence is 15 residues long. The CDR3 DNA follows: TGTGCCAGCACTGGGAGGGGGGTGGGAGGTTTTGAACTGTTTTTT. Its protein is CASTGRGVGGFELFF.

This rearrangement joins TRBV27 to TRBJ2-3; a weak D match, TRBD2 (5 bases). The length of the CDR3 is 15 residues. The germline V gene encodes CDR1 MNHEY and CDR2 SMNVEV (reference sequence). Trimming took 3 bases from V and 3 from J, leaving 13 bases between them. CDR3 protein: CASSFGLPGTDTQYF. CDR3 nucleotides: TGTGCCAGCAGTTTCGGCCTACCGGGGACAGATACGCAGTATTTT.

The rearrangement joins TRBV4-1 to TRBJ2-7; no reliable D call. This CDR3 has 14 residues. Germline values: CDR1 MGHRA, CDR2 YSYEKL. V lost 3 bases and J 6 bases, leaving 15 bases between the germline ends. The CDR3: CASSHKSGEREQYF. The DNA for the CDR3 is TGCGCCAGCAGCCATAAGTCCGGAGAGCGCGAGCAGTACTTC.

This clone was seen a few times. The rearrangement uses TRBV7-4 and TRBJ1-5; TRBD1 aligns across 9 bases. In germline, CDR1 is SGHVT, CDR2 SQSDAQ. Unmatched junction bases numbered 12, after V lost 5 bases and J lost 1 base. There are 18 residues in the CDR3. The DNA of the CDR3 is TGTGCCAGCAGCCTAGGGGGGGGACAGGGAAAGAGCAATCAGCCCCAGCATTTT. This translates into CASSLGGGQGKSNQPQHF.

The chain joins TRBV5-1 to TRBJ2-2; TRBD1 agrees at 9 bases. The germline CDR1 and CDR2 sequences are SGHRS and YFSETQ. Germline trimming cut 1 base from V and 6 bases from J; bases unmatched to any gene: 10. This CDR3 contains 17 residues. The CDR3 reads CASSLTGGETHPGELFF. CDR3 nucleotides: TGCGCCAGCAGCTTGACAGGGGGCGAGACCCATCCCGGGGAGCTGTTTTTT. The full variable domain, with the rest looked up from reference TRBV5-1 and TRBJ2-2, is KAGVTQTPRYLIKTRGQQVTLSCSPISGHRSVSWYQQTPGQGLQFLFEYFSETQRNKGNFPGRFSGRQFSNSRSEMNVSTLELGDSALYLCASSLTGGETHPGELFFGEGSRLTVL.

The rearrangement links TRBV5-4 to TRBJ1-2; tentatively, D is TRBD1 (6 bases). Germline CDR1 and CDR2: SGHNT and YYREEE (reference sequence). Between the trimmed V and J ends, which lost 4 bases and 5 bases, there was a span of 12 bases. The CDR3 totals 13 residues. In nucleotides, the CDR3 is TGTGCCAGCAGCCCCCAGGGGAGTTATGGCTACACCTTC. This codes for CASSPQGSYGYTF.

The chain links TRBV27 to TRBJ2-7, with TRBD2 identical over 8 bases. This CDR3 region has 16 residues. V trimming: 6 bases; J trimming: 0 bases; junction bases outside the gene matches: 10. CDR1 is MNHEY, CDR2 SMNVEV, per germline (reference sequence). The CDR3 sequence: CASSPSAGRVSYEQYF. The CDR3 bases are TGTGCCAGCAGCCCCTCGGCCGGGAGGGTCTCCTACGAGCAGTACTTC.

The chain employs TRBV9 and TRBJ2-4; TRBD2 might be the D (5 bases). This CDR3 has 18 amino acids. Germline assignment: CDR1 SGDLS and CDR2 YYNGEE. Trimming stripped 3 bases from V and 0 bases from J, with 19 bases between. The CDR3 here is CASSEEVKVLLAKNIQYF. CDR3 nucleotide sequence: TGTGCCAGCAGCGAGGAGGTAAAGGTTCTTCTAGCCAAAAACATTCAGTACTTC. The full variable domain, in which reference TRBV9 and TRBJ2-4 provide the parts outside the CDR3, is DSGVTQTPKHLITATGQRVTLRCSPRSGDLSVYWYQQSLDQGLQFLIQYYNGEERAKGNILERFSAQQFPDLHSELNLSSLELGDSALYFCASSEEVKVLLAKNIQYFGAGTRLSVL.

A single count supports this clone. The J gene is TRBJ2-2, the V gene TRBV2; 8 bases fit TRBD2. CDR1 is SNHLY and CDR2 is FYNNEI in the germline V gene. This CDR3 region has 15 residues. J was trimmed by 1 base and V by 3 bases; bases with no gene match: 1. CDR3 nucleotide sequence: TGTGCCAGCAGTGAGACTAGCGTGAACACCGGGGAGCTGTTTTTT. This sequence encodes CASSETSVNTGELFF.

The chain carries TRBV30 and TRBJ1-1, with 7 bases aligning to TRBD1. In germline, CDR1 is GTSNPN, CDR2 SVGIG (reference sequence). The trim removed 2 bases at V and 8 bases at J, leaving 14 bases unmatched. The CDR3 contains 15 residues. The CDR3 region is CAWSSSFPTGPEAFF. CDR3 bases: TGTGCCTGGAGTTCATCTTTTCCGACAGGGCCAGAAGCTTTCTTT.

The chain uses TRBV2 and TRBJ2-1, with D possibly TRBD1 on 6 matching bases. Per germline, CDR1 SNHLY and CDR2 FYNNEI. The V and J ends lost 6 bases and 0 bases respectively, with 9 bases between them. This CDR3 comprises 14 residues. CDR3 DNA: TGTGCCAGCAGGGGACAATACTCCTACAATGAGCAGTTCTTC. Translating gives CASRGQYSYNEQFF.

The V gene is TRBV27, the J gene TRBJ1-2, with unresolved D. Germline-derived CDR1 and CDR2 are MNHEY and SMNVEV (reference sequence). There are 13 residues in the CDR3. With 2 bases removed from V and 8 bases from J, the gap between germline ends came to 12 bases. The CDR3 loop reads CASSLRAGGGYTF. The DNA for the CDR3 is TGTGCCAGCAGTTTAAGGGCGGGAGGAGGCTACACCTTC.

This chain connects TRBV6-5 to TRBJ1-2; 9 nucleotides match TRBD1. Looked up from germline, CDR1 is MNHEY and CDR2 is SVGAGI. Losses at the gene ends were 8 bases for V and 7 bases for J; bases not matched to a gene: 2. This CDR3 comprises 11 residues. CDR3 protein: CASGQGLGYTF. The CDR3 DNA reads TGTGCCAGCGGACAGGGGCTTGGCTACACCTTC.

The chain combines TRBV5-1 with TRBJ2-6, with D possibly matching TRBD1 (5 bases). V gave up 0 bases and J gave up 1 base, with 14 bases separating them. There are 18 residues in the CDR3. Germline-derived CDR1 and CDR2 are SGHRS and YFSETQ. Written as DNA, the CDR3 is TGCGCCAGCAGCTTGGGCCAGGGAAAGCTTTCTGGGGCCAACGTCCTGACTTTC. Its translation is CASSLGQGKLSGANVLTF.

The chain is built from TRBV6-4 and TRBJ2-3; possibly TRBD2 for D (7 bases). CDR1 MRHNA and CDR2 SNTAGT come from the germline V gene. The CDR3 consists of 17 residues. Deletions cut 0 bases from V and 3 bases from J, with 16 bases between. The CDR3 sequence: CASSDSPSGGGTDTQYF. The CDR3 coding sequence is TGTGCCAGCAGTGACTCGCCTAGCGGAGGGGGGACAGATACGCAGTATTTT.